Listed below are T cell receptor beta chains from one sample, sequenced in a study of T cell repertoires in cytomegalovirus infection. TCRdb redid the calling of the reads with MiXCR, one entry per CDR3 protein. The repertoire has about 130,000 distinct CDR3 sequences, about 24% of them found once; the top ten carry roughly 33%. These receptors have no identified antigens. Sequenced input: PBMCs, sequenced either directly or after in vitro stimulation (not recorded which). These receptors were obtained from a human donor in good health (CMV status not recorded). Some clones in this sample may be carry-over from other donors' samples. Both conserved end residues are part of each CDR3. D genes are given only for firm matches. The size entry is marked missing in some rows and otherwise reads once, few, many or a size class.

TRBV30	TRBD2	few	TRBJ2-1	CAWSTSGRASQQFF	TGTGCCTGGAGTACTAGCGGGAGGGCCAGTCAGCAGTTCTTC
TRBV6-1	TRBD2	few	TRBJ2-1	CASSEVGGRRSGEQFF	TGTGCCAGCAGTGAAGTGGGCGGGAGGCGGTCCGGGGAGCAGTTCTTC
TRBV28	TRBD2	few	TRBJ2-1	CASSPSSGSGDEQFF	TGTGCCAGCAGTCCAAGTAGCGGGAGTGGGGATGAGCAGTTCTTC
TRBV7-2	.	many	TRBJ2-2	CASSALGGPGELFF	TGTGCCAGCAGCGCCTTGGGGGGTCCCGGGGAGCTGTTTTTT
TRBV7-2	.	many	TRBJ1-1	CASSLGAPNTEAFF	TGTGCCAGCAGCTTAGGTGCGCCGAACACTGAAGCTTTCTTT
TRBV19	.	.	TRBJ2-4	CASSGSLSAKNIQYF	TGTGCCAGTAGTGGCAGTCTTTCAGCCAAAAACATTCAGTACTTC
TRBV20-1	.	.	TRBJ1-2	CSVLGGNGYTF	TGCAGTGTCCTTGGGGGGAACGGCTACACCTTC
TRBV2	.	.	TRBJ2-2	CASRQQGGTGELFF	TGTGCCAGCCGACAACAGGGAGGCACCGGGGAGCTGTTTTTT
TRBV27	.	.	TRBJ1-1	CASSLSWSGGINTEAFF	TGTGCCAGCAGTTTAAGTTGGAGCGGGGGGATTAACACTGAAGCTTTCTTT
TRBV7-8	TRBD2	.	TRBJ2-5	CASSSTLAVRETQYF	TGTGCCAGCAGCTCTACTCTAGCGGTCCGTGAGACCCAGTACTTC
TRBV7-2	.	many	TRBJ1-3	CASSRGLSGNTIYF	TGTGCCAGCAGCCGAGGCCTCTCTGGAAACACCATATATTTT
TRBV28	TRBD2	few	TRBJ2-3	CASSLGASGNTDTQYF	TGTGCCAGCAGTTTAGGGGCTAGCGGTAACACAGATACGCAGTATTTT
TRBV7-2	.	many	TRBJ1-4	CASSVQGSWNEKLFF	TGTGCCAGCAGCGTACAGGGATCTTGGAATGAAAAACTGTTTTTT
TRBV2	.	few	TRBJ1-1	CASTDQGNTEAFF	TGTGCCAGCACCGACCAGGGGAACACTGAAGCTTTCTTT
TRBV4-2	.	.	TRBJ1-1	CASSPAARDTEAFF	TGTGCCAGCAGCCCGGCCGCCCGGGACACTGAAGCTTTCTTT
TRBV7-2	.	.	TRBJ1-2	CASSPGQNYGYTF	TGTGCCAGCAGCCCGGGACAAAATTATGGCTACACCTTC
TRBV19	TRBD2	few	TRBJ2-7	CASTAGGPYEQYF	TGTGCCAGTACGGCGGGAGGGCCCTACGAGCAGTACTTC